This TCR beta chain was captured in a study of blood T cell repertoires in COVID-19. Study-wide context: The United States, Italy and Spain provided the acute and convalescent COVID-19 samples.

This CDR3 region has 12 residues. V dropped 2 bases and J dropped 5 bases, with 6 bases sitting between them. Germline-derived CDR1 and CDR2 are SGHAT and FQNNGV. Clones were sequenced by immunoSEQ multiplex PCR, and TCRdb holds only the in-frame ones, with some missing. This table has roughly 250,000 clones, 70% to 90% appearing once. The sample was PBMCs or T cells enriched from blood (not recorded which). The genes are TRBV11-2 and TRBJ2-5; D remains unclear. This clonotype was obtained from a woman in her thirties or forties with acute COVID-19. CDR3 in amino acids: CASSLNEETQYF. In DNA form, the CDR3 reads TGTGCCAGCAGCTTAAATGAGGAGACCCAGTACTTC. The full variable domain, rest sourced from reference TRBV11-2 and TRBJ2-5, is EAGVAQSPRYKIIEKRQSVAFWCNPISGHATLYWYQQILGQGPKLLIQFQNNGVVDDSQLPKDRFSAERLKGVDSTLKIQPAKLEDSAVYLCASSLNEETQYFGPGTRLLVL.